This is a list of T cell receptor beta chains from one sample in a study of T cell repertoires in cytomegalovirus infection. No antigen is known for these receptors. From the reads, TCRdb called clonotypes with MiXCR, one entry per CDR3 protein. This table holds hundreds of thousands of distinct CDR3 sequences, just under 30% found once. Sequencing was performed on cultured PBMCs, taken from culture after CMV antigen stimulation. All receptors derive from a human donor in good health (CMV status not recorded). Some clones in this sample may be carry-over from other donors' samples. Each CDR3 is given with its conserved first and last residue. A D gene is named only where the DNA matches it firmly. Where a row states a size, it is once, few, many or the class of an expanded clone; other rows omit it.

d_call	v_call	j_call	clone_size	cdr3_aa	cdr3_nt
TRBD1	TRBV19	TRBJ1-5	few	CASSIEPGTASNQPQHF	TGTGCCAGTAGTATAGAGCCCGGGACAGCTAGCAATCAGCCCCAGCATTTT
NA	TRBV6-5	TRBJ1-4	NA	CASSYAGDPNEKLFF	TGTGCCAGCAGTTACGCGGGGGACCCTAATGAAAAACTGTTTTTT
NA	TRBV20-1	TRBJ1-1	few	CSAHPTGGDTEAFF	TGCAGTGCCCACCCCACAGGCGGGGACACTGAAGCTTTCTTT
NA	TRBV4-2	TRBJ2-7	NA	CASSLQGGGEGYEQYF	TGTGCCAGCAGCCTCCAGGGGGGGGGAGAAGGGTACGAGCAGTACTTC
TRBD2	TRBV6-5	TRBJ2-1	few	CASSKTGLAGGDEQFF	TGTGCCAGCAGCAAAACTGGGCTAGCGGGAGGCGATGAGCAGTTCTTC
NA	TRBV7-9	TRBJ1-5	few	CASSGTRGQPQHF	TGTGCCAGCAGCGGGACTCGGGGACAGCCCCAGCATTTT
NA	TRBV7-8	TRBJ2-2	few	CASSLLTGRGTGELFF	TGTGCCAGCAGCCTACTGACTGGACGGGGCACCGGGGAGCTGTTTTTT
NA	TRBV27	TRBJ2-5	few	CASSRPVGETQYF	TGTGCCAGCAGTCGGCCCGTCGGAGAGACCCAGTACTTC
NA	TRBV12-5	TRBJ2-1	few	CASGLVMAINEQFF	TGTGCTAGTGGTTTGGTAATGGCGATTAATGAGCAGTTCTTC
NA	TRBV7-2	TRBJ2-5	many	CASSWRGTDETQYF	TGTGCCAGCAGCTGGCGCGGGACAGACGAGACCCAGTACTTC
NA	TRBV7-9	TRBJ1-2	NA	CASSLVALGGGTYGYTF	TGTGCCAGCAGCTTGGTCGCTTTGGGCGGGGGAACCTATGGCTACACCTTC
TRBD2	TRBV28	TRBJ2-3	few	CASSTLAGGYTDTQYF	TGTGCCAGCAGTACACTAGCGGGAGGGTACACAGATACGCAGTATTTT
TRBD1	TRBV7-8	TRBJ2-5	many	CASSPLDRGYETQYF	TGTGCCAGCAGCCCCTTGGACAGGGGGTACGAGACCCAGTACTTC
TRBD1	TRBV6-6	TRBJ1-2	few	CASSYSYRGHYGYTF	TGTGCCAGCAGTTACTCCTACAGGGGGCACTATGGCTACACCTTC
TRBD2	TRBV19	TRBJ2-1	NA	CASSIPLSGTMLNEQFF	TGTGCCAGTAGTATACCCCTGTCCGGGACTATGCTCAATGAGCAGTTCTTC
NA	TRBV7-9	TRBJ1-2	NA	CASSHDSAWGYGYTF	TGTGCCAGCAGTCATGATTCCGCTTGGGGATATGGCTACACCTTC
NA	TRBV7-8	TRBJ1-3	many	CASSFKQGSGNTIYF	TGTGCCAGCAGCTTTAAACAGGGCTCTGGAAACACCATATATTTT
TRBD1	TRBV7-2	TRBJ1-1	NA	CASSPRTGGGAFF	TGTGCCAGCAGCCCTAGGACAGGCGGGGGGGCTTTCTTT
TRBD2	TRBV7-9	TRBJ2-7	many	CASSSGLAGALFYEQYF	TGTGCCAGCAGCTCGGGACTAGCGGGAGCTCTATTCTACGAGCAGTACTTC
NA	TRBV19	TRBJ1-1	NA	CASSNAGLMNTEAFF	TGTGCCAGTAGTAATGCAGGGCTTATGAACACTGAAGCTTTCTTT
TRBD1	TRBV7-8	TRBJ2-1	many	CASSLPAGGYNEQFF	TGTGCCAGCAGCTTACCCGCAGGGGGCTACAATGAGCAGTTCTTC
NA	TRBV20-1	TRBJ2-3	few	CSARSAVGTDTQYF	TGCAGTGCTAGATCAGCGGTCGGTACAGATACGCAGTATTTT
NA	TRBV6-6	TRBJ1-5	NA	CASSANRDQPQHF	TGTGCCAGCAGCGCCAACAGAGATCAGCCCCAGCATTTT
NA	TRBV6-1	TRBJ1-1	few	CASSETDTEAFF	TGTGCCAGCAGTGAAACTGACACTGAAGCTTTCTTT
TRBD1	TRBV7-6	TRBJ1-1	NA	CASSPRTGGLNTEAFF	TGTGCCAGCAGTCCGAGGACAGGGGGCTTGAACACTGAAGCTTTCTTT
NA	TRBV20-1	TRBJ2-2	few	CSAPRGETVSNTGELFF	TGCAGTGCTCCGCGCGGCGAGACAGTTTCGAACACCGGGGAGCTGTTTTTT
NA	TRBV19	TRBJ1-5	few	CASAGLNNNQPQHF	TGTGCCAGTGCGGGTCTAAATAACAATCAGCCCCAGCATTTT
TRBD2	TRBV7-6	TRBJ2-1	NA	CASTPLAGDNEQFF	TGTGCCAGCACCCCACTAGCGGGAGATAATGAGCAGTTCTTC
NA	TRBV11-1	TRBJ2-3	NA	CASSWAPGTDTQYF	TGTGCCAGCAGCTGGGCCCCGGGAACAGATACGCAGTATTTT
TRBD1	TRBV7-9	TRBJ1-2	NA	CASSLNRGEGYTF	TGTGCCAGCAGCTTAAACAGGGGAGAGGGCTACACCTTC
NA	TRBV6-5	TRBJ1-1	few	CASRWDGNTEAFF	TGTGCCAGCAGATGGGATGGTAACACTGAAGCTTTCTTT
TRBD1	TRBV19	TRBJ1-2	few	CASSFYRGPAYGYTF	TGTGCCAGTAGTTTCTACAGGGGACCGGCCTATGGCTACACCTTC
NA	TRBV24-1	TRBJ2-1	NA	CATSDGRSRNEQFF	TGTGCCACCAGTGACGGACGATCAAGGAATGAGCAGTTCTTC
TRBD2	TRBV28	TRBJ2-1	NA	CASSPAGVLGYNEQFF	TGTGCCAGCAGTCCAGCGGGGGTGCTGGGGTACAATGAGCAGTTCTTC
TRBD1	TRBV7-8	TRBJ2-7	many	CASSGRDSYSYEQYF	TGTGCCAGCAGCGGTCGGGACAGCTACTCCTACGAGCAGTACTTC
NA	TRBV28	TRBJ1-1	NA	CASSLSMLGTEAFF	TGTGCCAGCAGTTTATCGATGCTGGGGACTGAAGCTTTCTTT
NA	TRBV2	TRBJ2-7	NA	CASSEGWRDRGSYEQYF	TGTGCCAGCAGTGAAGGGTGGAGGGACCGAGGGAGCTACGAGCAGTACTTC
TRBD1	TRBV6-5	TRBJ2-7	NA	CASSYSRDRPYEQYF	TGTGCCAGCAGTTACTCTCGGGACAGGCCCTACGAGCAGTACTTC
TRBD1	TRBV19	TRBJ2-2	NA	CASSLDRVGSGELFF	TGTGCCAGTAGTCTGGACAGGGTTGGATCCGGGGAGCTGTTTTTT
TRBD1	TRBV5-5	TRBJ1-5	NA	CASSLEGQANQPQHF	TGTGCCAGCAGCTTGGAAGGACAGGCTAATCAGCCCCAGCATTTT